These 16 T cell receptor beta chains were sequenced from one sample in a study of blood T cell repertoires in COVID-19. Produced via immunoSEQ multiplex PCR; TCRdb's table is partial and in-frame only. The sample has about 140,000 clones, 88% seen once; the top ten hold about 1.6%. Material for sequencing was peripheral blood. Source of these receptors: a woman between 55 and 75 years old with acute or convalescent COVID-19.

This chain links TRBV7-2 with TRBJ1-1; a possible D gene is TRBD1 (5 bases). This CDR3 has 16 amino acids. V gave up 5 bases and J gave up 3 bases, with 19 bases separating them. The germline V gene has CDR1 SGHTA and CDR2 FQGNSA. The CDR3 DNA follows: TGTGCCAGCAGCCGTCGGGGGGGGACTGGGCACACTGAAGCTTTCTTT. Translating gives CASSRRGGTGHTEAFF.

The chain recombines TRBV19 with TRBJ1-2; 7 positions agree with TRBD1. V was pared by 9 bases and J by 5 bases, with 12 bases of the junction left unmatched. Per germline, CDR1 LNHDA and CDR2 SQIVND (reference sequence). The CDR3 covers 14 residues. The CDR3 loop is CASSRGPREYGYTF. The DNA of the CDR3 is TGTGCCAGCTCAAGGGGGCCCCGGGAATATGGCTACACCTTC. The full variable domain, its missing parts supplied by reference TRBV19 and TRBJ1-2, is DGGITQSPKYLFRKEGQNVTLSCEQNLNHDAMYWYRQDPGQGLRLIYYSQIVNDFQKGDIAEGYSVSREKKESFPLTVTSAQKNPTAFYLCASSRGPREYGYTFGSGTRLTVV.

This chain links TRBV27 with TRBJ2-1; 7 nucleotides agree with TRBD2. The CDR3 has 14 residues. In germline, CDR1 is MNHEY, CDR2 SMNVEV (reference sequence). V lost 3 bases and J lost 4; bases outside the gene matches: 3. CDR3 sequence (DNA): TGTGCCAGCAGTTTTTCCGGGGGGTACAATGAGCAGTTCTTC. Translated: CASSFSGGYNEQFF.

In nucleotides, the CDR3 is TGTGCCAGCAGCCAGGGACAGGGAGTAAATTCACCCCTCCACTTT. Amino acids: CASSQGQGVNSPLHF. The V and J genes are TRBV6-5 and TRBJ1-6; TRBD1 agrees at 9 bases. Germline assignment: CDR1 MNHEY and CDR2 SVGAGI. After removal of 6 bases from V and 7 bases from J, the junction contained 7 bases not matched to a gene. The CDR3 has 15 amino acids.

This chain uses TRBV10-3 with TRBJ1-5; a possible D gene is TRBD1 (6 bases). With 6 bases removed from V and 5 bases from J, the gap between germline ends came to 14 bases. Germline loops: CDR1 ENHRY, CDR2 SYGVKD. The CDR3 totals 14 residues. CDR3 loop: CAISLTGKDQPQHF. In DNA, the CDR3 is TGTGCCATCAGCCTCACAGGGAAGGATCAGCCCCAGCATTTT.

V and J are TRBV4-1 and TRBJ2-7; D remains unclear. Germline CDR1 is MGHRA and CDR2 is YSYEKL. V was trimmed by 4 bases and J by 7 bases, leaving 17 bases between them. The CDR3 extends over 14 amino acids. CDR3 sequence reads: CASSLRRGLGEQYF. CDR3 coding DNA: TGCGCCAGCAGCCTACGACGTGGGCTTGGGGAGCAGTACTTC.

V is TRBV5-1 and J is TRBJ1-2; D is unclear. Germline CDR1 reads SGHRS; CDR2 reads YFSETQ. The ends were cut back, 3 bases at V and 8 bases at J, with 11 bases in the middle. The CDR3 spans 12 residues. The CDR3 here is CASSYDNGGYTF. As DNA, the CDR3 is TGCGCCAGCAGCTACGACAATGGGGGCTACACCTTC.

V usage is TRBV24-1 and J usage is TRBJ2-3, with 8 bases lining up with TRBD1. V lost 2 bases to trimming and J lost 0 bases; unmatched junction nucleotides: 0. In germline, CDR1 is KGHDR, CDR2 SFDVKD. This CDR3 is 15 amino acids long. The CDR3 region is CATSDWTGSTDTQYF. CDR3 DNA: TGTGCCACCAGTGATTGGACAGGGAGCACAGATACGCAGTATTTT.

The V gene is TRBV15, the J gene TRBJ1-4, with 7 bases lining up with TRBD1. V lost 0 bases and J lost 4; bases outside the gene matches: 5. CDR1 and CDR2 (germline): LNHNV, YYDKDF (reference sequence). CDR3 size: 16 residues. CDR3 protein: CATSRDRGGYNEKLFF. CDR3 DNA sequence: TGTGCCACCAGCAGAGATCGAGGGGGCTATAATGAAAAACTGTTTTTT.

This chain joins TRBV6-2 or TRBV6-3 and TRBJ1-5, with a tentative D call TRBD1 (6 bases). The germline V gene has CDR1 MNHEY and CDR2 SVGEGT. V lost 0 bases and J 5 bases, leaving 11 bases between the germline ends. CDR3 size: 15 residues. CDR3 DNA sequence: TGTGCCAGCAGTTACTCCGGACAGATGGATCAGCCCCAGCATTTT. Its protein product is CASSYSGQMDQPQHF.

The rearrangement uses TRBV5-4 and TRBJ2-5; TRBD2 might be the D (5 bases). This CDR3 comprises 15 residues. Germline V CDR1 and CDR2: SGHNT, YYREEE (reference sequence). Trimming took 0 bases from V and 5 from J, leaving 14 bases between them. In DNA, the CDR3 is TGTGCCAGCAGCTTGGGCGGGTTATTTTCGGAGACCCAGTACTTC. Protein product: CASSLGGLFSETQYF. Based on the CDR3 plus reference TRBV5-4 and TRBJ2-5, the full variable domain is ETGVTQSPTHLIKTRGQQVTLRCSSQSGHNTVSWYQQALGQGPQFIFQYYREEENGRGNFPPRFSGLQFPNYSSELNVNALELDDSALYLCASSLGGLFSETQYFGPGTRLLVL.

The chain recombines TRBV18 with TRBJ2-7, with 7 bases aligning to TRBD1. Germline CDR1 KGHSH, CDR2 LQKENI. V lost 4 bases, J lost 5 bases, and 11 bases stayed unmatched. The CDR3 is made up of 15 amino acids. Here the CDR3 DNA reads TGTGCCAGCTCACGCACCACGGGGACAGTTGACGAGCAGTACTTC. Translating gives CASSRTTGTVDEQYF.

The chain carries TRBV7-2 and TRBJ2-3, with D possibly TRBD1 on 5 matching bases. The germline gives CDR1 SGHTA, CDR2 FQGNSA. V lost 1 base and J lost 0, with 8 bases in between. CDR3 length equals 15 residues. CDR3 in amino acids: CASSLGTTSTDTQYF. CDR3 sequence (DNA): TGTGCCAGCAGCTTAGGGACAACTAGCACAGATACGCAGTATTTT.

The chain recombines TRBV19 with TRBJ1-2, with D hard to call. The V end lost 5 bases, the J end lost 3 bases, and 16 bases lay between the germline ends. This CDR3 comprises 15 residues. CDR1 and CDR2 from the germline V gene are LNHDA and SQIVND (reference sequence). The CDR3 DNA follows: TGTGCCAGTAGTCGCGAGCATGGTCCCCACTATGGCTACACCTTC. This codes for CASSREHGPHYGYTF.

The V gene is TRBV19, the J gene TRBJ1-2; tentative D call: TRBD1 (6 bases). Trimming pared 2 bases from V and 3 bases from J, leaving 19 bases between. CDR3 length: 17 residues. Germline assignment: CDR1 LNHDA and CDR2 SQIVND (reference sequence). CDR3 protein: CASSIRTDRPVDYGYTF. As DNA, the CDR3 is TGTGCCAGTAGTATAAGGACAGACAGGCCGGTGGACTATGGCTACACCTTC. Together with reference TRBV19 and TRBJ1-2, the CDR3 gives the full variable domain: DGGITQSPKYLFRKEGQNVTLSCEQNLNHDAMYWYRQDPGQGLRLIYYSQIVNDFQKGDIAEGYSVSREKKESFPLTVTSAQKNPTAFYLCASSIRTDRPVDYGYTFGSGTRLTVV.

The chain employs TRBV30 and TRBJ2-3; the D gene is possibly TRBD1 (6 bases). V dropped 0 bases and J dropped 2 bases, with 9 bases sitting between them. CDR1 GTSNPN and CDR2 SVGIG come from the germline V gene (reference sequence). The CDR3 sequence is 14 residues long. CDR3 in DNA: TGTGCCTGGAGTGTAGACAGGACCACAGATACGCAGTATTTT. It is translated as CAWSVDRTTDTQYF.